This T cell receptor beta chain emerged from a study of shared clonotypes between healthy human individuals. Broader study findings: Genetic and exposure-history diversity was limited by the small donor number.

The assay used deep level. Profiling relied on immunoSEQ multiplex PCR, and the TCRdb table lists in-frame clones only, not all of them. Of over 400,000 clones in the sample, around 85% were seen once. Those who donated, Caucasian adults without exception, all lived in Nashville, Tennessee. Genomic DNA of unsorted samples came from tens of millions of PBMCs. In the case of this clone: Its antigen is still unknown. This CDR3 is also generated by other DNA sequences in the sample.

Germline V gene sequence: CDR1 MDHEN, CDR2 SYDVKM. The CDR3 totals 12 residues. The germline V and J ends were trimmed by 2 bases and 6 bases, with 7 bases remaining between them. Sequencing was carried out using PBMCs. This chain joins TRBV28 and TRBJ1-2; D unresolved. The TCR originated in a woman in her 40s in good health. Some clones in this sample may be carry-over from other donors' samples. CDR3 amino acids: CASSLPGNGYTF. As DNA, the CDR3 is TGTGCCAGCAGTTTACCCGGAAATGGCTACACCTTC.